This T cell receptor (beta chain) appears in the sequencing data of a study of cytomegalovirus exposure and HLA in healthy donors. About this clone: Its specificity is unknown.

With 60 Vbeta and 13 Jbeta primers, the PCR was carried out. The protocol was immunoSEQ multiplex PCR, while the TCRdb copy is restricted to in-frame clones and leaves out a portion. The sample carries under 150,000 clones, roughly four fifths recorded once. The trim removed 1 base at V and 2 bases at J, leaving 5 bases unmatched. Germline CDR1 and CDR2: MDHEN and SYDVKM. The CDR3 loop spans 16 amino acids. Study-wide results and caveats: Accounts indicate the classifier identified cytomegalovirus status with strong specificity and sensitivity. Cytomegalovirus association was assigned to approximately 160 TCR beta chains. Some 17,000 TCR beta sequences were associated with HLA alleles at 0.05 false discovery rate in a later analysis.

V and J are TRBV28 and TRBJ1-5; 7 bases line up with TRBD1. The sequenced material came from PBMCs. The TCR originated in a man aged 40-55 years in good health and CMV-seropositive. CDR3 sequence (DNA): TGTGCCAGCAGTTTATTTACAGGGGTTGGCAATCAGCCCCAGCATTTT. Its translation: CASSLFTGVGNQPQHF. The variable domain in full, completed from reference TRBV28 and TRBJ1-5, reads DVKVTQSSRYLVKRTGEKVFLECVQDMDHENMFWYRQDPGLGLRLIYFSYDVKMKEKGDIPEGYSVSREKKERFSLILESASTNQTSMYLCASSLFTGVGNQPQHFGDGTRLSIL.